This TCR beta chain comes out of a study of T-cell reconstitution after alpha-beta-depleted transplantation in children. Preparation of the TCRbeta library used unique molecular identifiers. From the PCR reads, TCRdb called clonotypes with MiXCR, one entry per CDR3 protein. Among around 370,000 distinct CDR3 sequences listed, about 9.3% were seen once. CDR1 SGHTA and CDR2 FQGNSA come from the germline V gene. The V gene lost 3 bases and the J gene lost 2 bases, with 9 bases spanning the gap. This CDR3 comprises 14 residues. This TCR came from a human donor who donated a stem cell graft to a child with acute lymphoblastic leukemia. The J gene is TRBJ2-3, the V gene TRBV7-2, with no clear D. Specimen: PBMCs from the stem cell graft donor, collected from the stem cell graft. For the CDR3, the DNA is TGTGCCAGCAGCTTGAGGTCTCCCACAGATACGCAGTATTTT. Its protein product is CASSLRSPTDTQYF.